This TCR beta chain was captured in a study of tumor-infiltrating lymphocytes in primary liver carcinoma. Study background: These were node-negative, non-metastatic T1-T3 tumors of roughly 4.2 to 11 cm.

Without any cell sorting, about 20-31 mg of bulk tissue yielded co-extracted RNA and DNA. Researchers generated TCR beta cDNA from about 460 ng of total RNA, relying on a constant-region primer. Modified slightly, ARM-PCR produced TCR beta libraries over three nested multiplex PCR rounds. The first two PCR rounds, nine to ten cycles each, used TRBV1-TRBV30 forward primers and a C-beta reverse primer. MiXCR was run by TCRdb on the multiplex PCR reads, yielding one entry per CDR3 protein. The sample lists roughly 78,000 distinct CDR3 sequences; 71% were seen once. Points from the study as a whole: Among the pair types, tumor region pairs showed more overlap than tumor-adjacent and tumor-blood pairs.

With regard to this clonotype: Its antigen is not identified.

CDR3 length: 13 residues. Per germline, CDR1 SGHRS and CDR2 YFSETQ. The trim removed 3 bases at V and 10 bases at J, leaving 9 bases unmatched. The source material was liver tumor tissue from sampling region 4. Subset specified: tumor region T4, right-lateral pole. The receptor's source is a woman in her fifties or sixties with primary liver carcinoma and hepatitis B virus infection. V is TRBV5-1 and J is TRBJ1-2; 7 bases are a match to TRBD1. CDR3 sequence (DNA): TGCGCCAGCAGCTCGGAGGGGGCCAGTGACTACACCTTC. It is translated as CASSSEGASDYTF.